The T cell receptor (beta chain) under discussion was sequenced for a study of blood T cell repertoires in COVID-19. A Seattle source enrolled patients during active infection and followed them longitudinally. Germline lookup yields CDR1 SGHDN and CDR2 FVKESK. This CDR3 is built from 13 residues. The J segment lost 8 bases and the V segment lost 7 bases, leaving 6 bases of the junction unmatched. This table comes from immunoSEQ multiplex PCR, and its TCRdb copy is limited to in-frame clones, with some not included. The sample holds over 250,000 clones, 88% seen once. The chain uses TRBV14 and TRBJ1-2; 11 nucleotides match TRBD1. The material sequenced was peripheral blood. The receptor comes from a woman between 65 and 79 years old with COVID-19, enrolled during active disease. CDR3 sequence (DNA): TGTGCCAGCACTAAGGACAGGGGGCTCGGCTACACCTTC. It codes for CASTKDRGLGYTF. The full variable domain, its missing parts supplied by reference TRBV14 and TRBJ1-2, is EAGVTQFPSHSVIEKGQTVTLRCDPISGHDNLYWYRRVMGKEIKFLLHFVKESKQDESGMPNNRFLAERTGGTYSTLKVQPAELEDSGVYFCASTKDRGLGYTFGSGTRLTVV.